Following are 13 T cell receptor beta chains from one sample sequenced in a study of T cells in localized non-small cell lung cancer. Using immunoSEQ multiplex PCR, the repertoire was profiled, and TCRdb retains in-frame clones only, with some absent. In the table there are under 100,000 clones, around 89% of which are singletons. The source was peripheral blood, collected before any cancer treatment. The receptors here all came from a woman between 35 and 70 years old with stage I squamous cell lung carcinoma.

CDR3 nucleotides: TGTGCCAGCAGCCCCCCACGGGGGCGTACTGAAGCTTTCTTT. It translates to CASSPPRGRTEAFF. This chain links TRBV5-6 with TRBJ1-1; D possibly corresponds to TRBD1 (6 bases). V lost 4 bases to trimming and J lost 5 bases, with 15 bases between them. Looked up from germline, CDR1 is SGHDT and CDR2 is YYEEEE. The CDR3 has 14 amino acids.

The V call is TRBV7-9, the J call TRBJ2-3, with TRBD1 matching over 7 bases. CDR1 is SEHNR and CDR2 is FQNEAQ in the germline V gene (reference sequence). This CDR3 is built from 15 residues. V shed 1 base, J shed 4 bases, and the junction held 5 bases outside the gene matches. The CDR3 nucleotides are TGTGCCAGCAGCTTAGACAGGGGAGCCGCAGATACGCAGTATTTT. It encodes CASSLDRGAADTQYF.

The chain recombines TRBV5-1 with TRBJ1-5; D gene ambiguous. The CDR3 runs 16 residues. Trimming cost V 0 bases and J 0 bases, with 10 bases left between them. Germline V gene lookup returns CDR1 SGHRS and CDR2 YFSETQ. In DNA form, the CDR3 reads TGCGCCAGCAGCTTGGCGGGCGGGAATAGCAATCAGCCCCAGCATTTT. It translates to CASSLAGGNSNQPQHF. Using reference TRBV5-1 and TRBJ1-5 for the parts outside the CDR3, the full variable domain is KAGVTQTPRYLIKTRGQQVTLSCSPISGHRSVSWYQQTPGQGLQFLFEYFSETQRNKGNFPGRFSGRQFSNSRSEMNVSTLELGDSALYLCASSLAGGNSNQPQHFGDGTRLSIL.

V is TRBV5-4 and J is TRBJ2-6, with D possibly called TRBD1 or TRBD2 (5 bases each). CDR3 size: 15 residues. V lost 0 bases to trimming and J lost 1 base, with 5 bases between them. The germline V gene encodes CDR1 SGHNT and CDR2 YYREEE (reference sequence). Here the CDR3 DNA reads TGTGCCAGCAGCTTGGGGGGGTCTGGGGCCAACGTCCTGACTTTC. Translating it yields CASSLGGSGANVLTF. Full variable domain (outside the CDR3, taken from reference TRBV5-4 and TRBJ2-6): ETGVTQSPTHLIKTRGQQVTLRCSSQSGHNTVSWYQQALGQGPQFIFQYYREEENGRGNFPPRFSGLQFPNYSSELNVNALELDDSALYLCASSLGGSGANVLTFGAGSRLTVL.

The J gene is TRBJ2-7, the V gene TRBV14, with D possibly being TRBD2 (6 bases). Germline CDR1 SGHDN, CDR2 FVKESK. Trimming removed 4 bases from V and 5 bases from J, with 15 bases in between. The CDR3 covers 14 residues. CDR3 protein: CASSLLAGSHEQYF. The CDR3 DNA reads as TGTGCCAGCAGCCTTCTGGCGGGGTCCCACGAGCAGTACTTC.

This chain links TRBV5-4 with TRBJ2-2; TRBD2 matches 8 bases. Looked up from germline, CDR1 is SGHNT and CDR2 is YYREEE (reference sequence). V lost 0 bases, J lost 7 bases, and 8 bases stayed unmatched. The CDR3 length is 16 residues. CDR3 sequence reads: CASSLANGGAIGELFF. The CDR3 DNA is TGTGCCAGCAGCTTGGCGAACGGGGGGGCGATCGGGGAGCTGTTTTTT.

The CDR3 loop is CASSSQGEYYGYTF. The CDR3 DNA sequence: TGTGCCAGCAGTTCACAGGGGGAGTACTATGGCTACACCTTC. This chain links TRBV27 with TRBJ1-2; 8 positions match TRBD1. Germline lookup yields CDR1 MNHEY and CDR2 SMNVEV (reference sequence). This CDR3 has 14 amino acids. V dropped 4 bases and J dropped 3; count of bases not matched to a gene: 4.

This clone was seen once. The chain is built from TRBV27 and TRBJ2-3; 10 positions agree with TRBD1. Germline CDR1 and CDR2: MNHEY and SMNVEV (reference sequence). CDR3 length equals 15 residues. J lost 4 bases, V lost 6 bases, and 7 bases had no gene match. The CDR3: CASRGRQGAADTQYF. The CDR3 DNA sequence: TGTGCCAGCAGGGGCCGACAGGGGGCTGCAGATACGCAGTATTTT.

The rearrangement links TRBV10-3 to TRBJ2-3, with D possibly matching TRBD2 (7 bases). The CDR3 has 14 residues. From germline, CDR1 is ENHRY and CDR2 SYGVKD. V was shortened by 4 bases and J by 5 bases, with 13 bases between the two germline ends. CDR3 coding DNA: TGTGCCATCAGTGTAGGGGGGGCGCGAGATACGCAGTATTTT. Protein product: CAISVGGARDTQYF.

Here the CDR3 reads CAWSQGLASNEQFF. CDR3 nucleotide sequence: TGTGCCTGGAGTCAAGGACTAGCATCTAATGAGCAGTTCTTC. This chain uses TRBV30 with TRBJ2-1; 8 bases are a match to TRBD2. The CDR3 contains 14 residues. Germline V CDR1 and CDR2: GTSNPN, SVGIG (reference sequence). J gave up 7 bases and V 2 bases, and 7 bases lay outside the gene matches.

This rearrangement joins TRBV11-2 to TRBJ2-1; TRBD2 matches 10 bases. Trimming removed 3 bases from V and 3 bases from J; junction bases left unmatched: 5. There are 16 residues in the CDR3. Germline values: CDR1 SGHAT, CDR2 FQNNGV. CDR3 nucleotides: TGTGCCAGCAGCTTTCTTAGCGGGGGGCGCTACAATGAGCAGTTCTTC. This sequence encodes CASSFLSGGRYNEQFF.

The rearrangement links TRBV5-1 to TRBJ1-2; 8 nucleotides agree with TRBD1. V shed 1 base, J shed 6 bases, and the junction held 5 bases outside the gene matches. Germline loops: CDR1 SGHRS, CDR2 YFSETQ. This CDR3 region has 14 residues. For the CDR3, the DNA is TGCGCCAGCAGCTTGCGGGGACAGGCCCATGGCTACACCTTC. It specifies CASSLRGQAHGYTF.

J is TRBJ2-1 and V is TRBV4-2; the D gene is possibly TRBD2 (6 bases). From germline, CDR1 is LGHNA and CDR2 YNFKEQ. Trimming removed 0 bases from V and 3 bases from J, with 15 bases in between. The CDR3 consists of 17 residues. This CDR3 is CASSQDTGSLLYNEQFF. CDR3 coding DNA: TGTGCCAGCAGCCAAGATACCGGGAGCCTTCTCTACAATGAGCAGTTCTTC.